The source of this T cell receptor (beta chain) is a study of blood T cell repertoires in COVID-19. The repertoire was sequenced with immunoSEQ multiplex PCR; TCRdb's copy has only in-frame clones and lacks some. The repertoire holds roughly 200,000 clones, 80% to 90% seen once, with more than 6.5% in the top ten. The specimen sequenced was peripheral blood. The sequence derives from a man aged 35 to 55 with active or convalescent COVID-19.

The CDR3 sequence is CASSYRVVNTGELFF. CDR3 DNA sequence: TGTGCCAGCAGTTACCGGGTAGTGAACACCGGGGAGCTGTTTTTT. V usage is TRBV6-2 or TRBV6-3 and J usage is TRBJ2-2; no firm D call. V gave up 2 bases and J gave up 1 base, with 8 bases separating them. There are 15 residues in the CDR3. CDR1 is MNHEY and CDR2 is SVGEGT in the germline V gene.